The 11 T cell receptor beta chains listed next were all sequenced from one sample in a study of blood T cell repertoires in COVID-19. Assay used: immunoSEQ multiplex PCR; TCRdb lists only in-frame clones, some missing. The profile shows about 20,000 clones, roughly 90% of them singletons. The sequenced material came from peripheral blood. These receptors were taken from a woman aged 55-70 years with active COVID-19.

The rearrangement uses TRBV13 and TRBJ2-5, with 8 bases that match TRBD2. The CDR3 loop spans 13 amino acids. CDR1 is PRHDT, CDR2 FYEKMQ, per germline (reference sequence). The V and J ends lost 7 bases and 3 bases, in that order; junction bases with no gene match: 4. The CDR3 coding sequence is TGTGCCAGCACCTTCGGGGGGGAAGAGACCCAGTACTTC. This codes for CASTFGGEETQYF.

The genes are TRBV11-2 and TRBJ1-6, with D hard to call. CDR1 is SGHAT, CDR2 FQNNGV, per germline. V was shortened by 1 base and J by 7 bases, with 8 bases between the two germline ends. The CDR3 totals 14 residues. This CDR3 is CASSLGPRNSPLHF. As DNA, the CDR3 is TGTGCCAGCAGCTTAGGGCCGAGGAATTCACCCCTCCACTTT.

This chain connects TRBV29-1 to TRBJ2-1; 7 positions agree with TRBD2. CDR3 length: 11 residues. The V gene end was trimmed by 8 bases and the J gene end by 4 bases; junction bases not matched to a gene: 2. Germline V gene data show CDR1 as SQVTM and CDR2 as ANQGSEA. CDR3 sequence (DNA): TGCAGCACCGGGAGGTACAATGAGCAGTTCTTC. Translated: CSTGRYNEQFF.

J is TRBJ1-2 and V is TRBV19; D is ambiguous. The CDR3 runs 13 residues. The germline V gene encodes CDR1 LNHDA and CDR2 SQIVND (reference sequence). Trimming pared 10 bases from V and 7 bases from J, leaving 19 bases between. In nucleotides, the CDR3 is TGTGCCACCCAGGAAGGTCAGTACGGTGGCTACACCTTC. Translated: CATQEGQYGGYTF. Variable domain in full (rest from reference TRBV19 and TRBJ1-2): DGGITQSPKYLFRKEGQNVTLSCEQNLNHDAMYWYRQDPGQGLRLIYYSQIVNDFQKGDIAEGYSVSREKKESFPLTVTSAQKNPTAFYLCATQEGQYGGYTFGSGTRLTVV.

V gene TRBV5-4 combines with J gene TRBJ1-2, with a possible D match to TRBD1 (6 bases). Germline V CDR1 and CDR2: SGHNT, YYREEE (reference sequence). V dropped 9 bases and J dropped 6 bases, with 9 bases sitting between them. This CDR3 contains 10 residues. DNA of the CDR3: TGTGCCACCTACAGGGATGGCTACACCTTC. Protein product: CATYRDGYTF.

This chain connects TRBV7-9 to TRBJ2-5, with 11 nucleotides matching TRBD2. The CDR3 has 14 amino acids. Germline CDR1 is SEHNR and CDR2 is FQNEAQ (reference sequence). Trimming cost V 7 bases and J 1 base; bases outside gene matches: 2. CDR3 bases: TGTGCCAGCACCCTAGCGGGGGGCCAAGAGACCCAGTACTTC. Its protein product is CASTLAGGQETQYF. The variable domain in full, with the rest retrieved from reference TRBV7-9 and TRBJ2-5, is DTGVSQNPRHKITKRGQNVTFRCDPISEHNRLYWYRQTLGQGPEFLTYFQNEAQLEKSRLLSDRFSAERPKGSFSTLEIQRTEQGDSAMYLCASTLAGGQETQYFGPGTRLLVL.

CDR3 in DNA: TGCGCCAGCAAGAAAGGAGGGAACTATGGCTACACCTTC. It specifies CASKKGGNYGYTF. The gene calls are TRBV4-1 and TRBJ1-2; unclear D gene. The V and J ends lost 7 bases and 2 bases respectively, with 11 bases between them. Germline values: CDR1 MGHRA, CDR2 YSYEKL. The CDR3 spans 13 residues.

This clone was found a few times. The gene calls are TRBV6-5 and TRBJ2-7, with 10 nucleotides matching TRBD1. The CDR3 covers 13 residues. Germline V lookup: CDR1 MNHEY, CDR2 SVGAGI. V lost 7 bases to trimming and J lost 3 bases; unmatched junction nucleotides: 3. The CDR3 reads CASKGQGNYEQYF. In nucleotides, the CDR3 is TGTGCCAGCAAGGGACAGGGGAACTACGAGCAGTACTTC.

The genes are TRBV6-6 and TRBJ1-1; TRBD1 agrees at 7 bases. J was trimmed by 5 bases and V by 4 bases; bases with no gene match: 10. Germline CDR1 and CDR2: MNHNY and SVGAGI (reference sequence). The CDR3 consists of 15 residues. The CDR3 DNA follows: TGTGCCAGCAGTTCGCGGACAGGAAGGTATACTGAAGCTTTCTTT. Protein sequence: CASSSRTGRYTEAFF.

The chain carries TRBV3-1 (or the pseudogene TRBV3-2) and TRBJ1-3; no clear D gene. In germline, CDR1 is LGHDT, CDR2 YNNKEL (reference sequence). V lost 3 bases and J 7 bases, leaving 16 bases between the germline ends. The CDR3 is made up of 15 amino acids. CDR3 in DNA: TGTGCCAGCAGCCAGCGGGGAGGGAAGTTGAACACCATATATTTT. Protein sequence: CASSQRGGKLNTIYF.

This clone was observed once. V gene TRBV11-2 combines with J gene TRBJ1-2, with D possibly TRBD1 on 5 matching bases. CDR1 and CDR2 (germline): SGHAT, FQNNGV. The CDR3 runs 15 residues. Trimming stripped 3 bases from V and 6 bases from J, with 17 bases between. The CDR3 here is CASSFSYGGEHGYTF. As DNA, the CDR3 is TGTGCCAGCAGCTTCTCGTACGGGGGGGAGCATGGCTACACCTTC.